These 13 T cell receptor beta chains originate from one sample sequenced in a study of low-dose radiotherapy and immunotherapy resistance in tumors. Time point of the sample: after trial treatment. Treatment reported: LDRT plus nivolumab, ipilimumab, low-dose cyclophosphamide and aspirin (RACIN trial). First-strand cDNA used TRAV- and TRBV-specific primers, covering alpha and beta chains. Over about 19 PCR cycles, TCRs were amplified from a constant-region primer and V-primer adapter. TCRdb used MiXCR to reprocess the reads, holding one entry per CDR3 protein. Found here are around 80,000 distinct CDR3 sequences, roughly 17% of them singletons; the top ten hold 1.4% to 1.5%. The starting material was PBMCs, obtained after low-dose radiotherapy plus immunotherapy. These receptors were collected from a male donor with prostate cancer.

This clonotype was recorded many times. The chain uses TRBV28 and TRBJ2-3; maybe TRBD2 (6 bases). Trimming removed 1 base from V and 0 bases from J, with 11 bases in between. The germline V gene encodes CDR1 MDHEN and CDR2 SYDVKM. This CDR3 comprises 16 residues. The CDR3 DNA reads as TGTGCCAGCAGTTTATCCGGAGGGGCCAGCACAGATACGCAGTATTTT. It specifies CASSLSGGASTDTQYF.

This chain uses TRBV20-1 with TRBJ2-3; D unresolved. CDR3 length: 14 residues. V lost 3 bases and J 0 bases, leaving 10 bases between the germline ends. Germline CDR1 is DFQATT and CDR2 is SNEGSKA (reference sequence). CDR3 in amino acids: CSARAMTSTDTQYF. The CDR3 DNA reads as TGCAGTGCTAGGGCGATGACTAGCACAGATACGCAGTATTTT.

This chain links TRBV11-2 with TRBJ2-3, with D possibly being TRBD1 (6 bases). The V end was cut by 6 bases, the J end by 4 bases, with 11 bases between. The CDR3 has 13 residues. CDR1 and CDR2 from the germline V gene are SGHAT and FQNNGV. The CDR3 reads CASSSSGADTQYF. The CDR3 region has the DNA TGTGCCAGCAGTTCATCAGGGGCAGATACGCAGTATTTT.

This clonotype was seen repeatedly, ten times or more. This chain joins TRBV24-1 and TRBJ2-7, with TRBD2 as a possible D gene (6 bases). Germline lookup yields CDR1 KGHDR and CDR2 SFDVKD. The CDR3 loop spans 15 amino acids. V was pared by 3 bases and J by 6 bases, with 17 bases between. The CDR3 DNA reads as TGTGCCACCAGTGATGCACGTGGAGGGACCTCCGAGCAGTACTTC. Its translation: CATSDARGGTSEQYF.

This clonotype came up many times. The V gene is TRBV10-2, the J gene TRBJ2-5; D unclear. This CDR3 is built from 12 residues. V dropped 3 bases and J dropped 5 bases, with 7 bases sitting between them. Germline V gives CDR1 WSHSY, CDR2 SAAADI. CDR3 protein: CASSDARETQYF. The CDR3, as DNA: TGCGCCAGCAGTGATGCCCGGGAGACCCAGTACTTC.

The J gene is TRBJ1-4, the V gene TRBV29-1, with TRBD1 identical over 7 bases. The CDR3 has 12 amino acids. V was pared by 6 bases and J by 7 bases, with 5 bases of the junction left unmatched. CDR1 and CDR2 (germline): SQVTM, ANQGSEA. For the CDR3, the DNA is TGCAGCGTCAGGGAGGGGGCTGAAAAACTGTTTTTT. It is translated as CSVREGAEKLFF.

The chain recombines TRBV29-1 with TRBJ1-4; a weak D match, TRBD1 (5 bases). The length of the CDR3 is 13 residues. The germline V gene encodes CDR1 SQVTM and CDR2 ANQGSEA. Trimming left V 4 bases short and J 8 bases short, with 14 bases between. The CDR3 here is CSVGGGASEKLFF. DNA for the CDR3: TGCAGCGTTGGAGGAGGGGCCAGCGAAAAACTGTTTTTT.

This clonotype was recorded many times. V gene TRBV20-1 combines with J gene TRBJ2-3; 8 nucleotides agree with TRBD2. The CDR3 sequence is 14 residues long. V lost 5 bases and J lost 0; bases outside the gene matches: 4. Per the germline V gene, CDR1 is DFQATT and CDR2 is SNEGSKA (reference sequence). The CDR3 spells CSASTSGSTDTQYF. The CDR3 DNA reads as TGCAGTGCTTCTACTAGCGGAAGCACAGATACGCAGTATTTT.

This clonotype was recorded at least ten times. V and J are TRBV4-1 and TRBJ2-1, with TRBD1 matching over 7 bases. J lost 14 bases, V lost 0 bases, and 7 bases had no gene match. Germline V CDR1 and CDR2: MGHRA, YSYEKL. The CDR3 loop spans 13 amino acids. CDR3 region: CASSQDLDRVKFF. CDR3 nucleotides: TGCGCCAGCAGCCAAGATCTTGACAGGGTGAAGTTCTTC.

At least ten counts were recorded for this clonotype. The chain has TRBV6-2 or TRBV6-3 and TRBJ1-1; D unclear. The CDR3 runs 15 residues. Germline-derived CDR1 and CDR2 are MNHEY and SVGEGT. V was cut by 0 bases and J by 4 bases, with 12 bases left in between. CDR3 DNA: TGTGCCAGCAGTTACTCCCGGGTAGTATCCACTGAAGCTTTCTTT. Its protein product is CASSYSRVVSTEAFF.

This clonotype was seen at least ten times. The genes are TRBV9 and TRBJ2-1; TRBD2 matches at 9 bases. The CDR3 is made up of 17 amino acids. Germline V gives CDR1 SGDLS, CDR2 YYNGEE. V shed 0 bases, J shed 1 base, and the junction held 5 bases outside the gene matches. The CDR3 spells CASSVGAGGKSYNEQFF. The DNA for the CDR3 is TGTGCCAGCAGCGTAGGCGCGGGAGGGAAGTCCTACAATGAGCAGTTCTTC.

In the case of this clonotype: This likely stems from a read error, as it lies one base from a far larger clone. The rearrangement links TRBV29-1 to TRBJ2-5; perhaps TRBD1 as D (6 bases). Germline loops: CDR1 SQVTM, CDR2 ANQGSEA. V shed 4 bases and J shed 11 bases, with 32 bases lying between them. CDR3 length: 17 residues. DNA of the CDR3: TGCAGCGTTGGGAGGTCAGGGGCGACCCTACCCTACAATGAGCAGTACTTC. Amino acid sequence: CSVGRSGATLPYNEQYF.

This clonotype was counted ten times or more. This rearrangement joins TRBV29-1 to TRBJ1-1; 12 bases fit TRBD1. CDR1 and CDR2 (germline): SQVTM, ANQGSEA. This CDR3 is built from 14 residues. V shed 6 bases and J 1 base; nucleotides not matched to a gene: 3. In nucleotides, the CDR3 is TGCAGCGTCGGGACAGGGGGCCGGAACACTGAAGCTTTCTTT. Residues: CSVGTGGRNTEAFF.